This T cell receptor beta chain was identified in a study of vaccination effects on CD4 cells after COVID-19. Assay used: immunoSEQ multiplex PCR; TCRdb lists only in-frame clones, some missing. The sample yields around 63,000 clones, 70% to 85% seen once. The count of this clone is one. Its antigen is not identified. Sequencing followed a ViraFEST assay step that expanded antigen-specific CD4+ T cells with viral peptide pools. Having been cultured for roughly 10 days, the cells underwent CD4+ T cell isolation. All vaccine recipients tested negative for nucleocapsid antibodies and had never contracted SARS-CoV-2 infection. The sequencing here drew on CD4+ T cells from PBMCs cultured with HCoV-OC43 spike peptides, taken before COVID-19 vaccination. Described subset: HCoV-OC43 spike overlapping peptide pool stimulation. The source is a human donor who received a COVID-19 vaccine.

CDR3 sequence (DNA): TGTGCCAGCAGCCCTCCCCCGATTTGTAGCTACACCTTC. Protein sequence: CASSPPPICSYTF. The V and J genes are TRBV11-2 and TRBJ1-2; D is undetermined. Germline CDR1 reads SGHAT; CDR2 reads FQNNGV. The CDR3 is made up of 13 amino acids. Trimming took 5 bases from V and 9 from J, leaving 16 bases between them.